This T cell receptor (beta chain) was sequenced in a study of blood T cell repertoires in COVID-19. Repertoires were generated with immunoSEQ multiplex PCR, while TCRdb's copy carries only in-frame clones and drops some. The sample includes about 75,000 clones, around 80% of them seen just once. The germline V gene has CDR1 SGHTA and CDR2 FQGNSA. Trimming took 0 bases from V and 10 from J, leaving 16 bases between them. This CDR3 is built from 16 residues. The chain couples TRBV7-2 to TRBJ1-6, with D perhaps matching TRBD1 (5 bases). This sequence originates from a woman between 50 and 59 years old with acute or convalescent COVID-19. What was sequenced was peripheral blood. In DNA form, the CDR3 reads TGTGCCAGCAGCTTAGCGGATTGGCAGGGAGGGTCACCCCTCCACTTT. Translated: CASSLADWQGGSPLHF.